Sequencing of this TCR beta chain was carried out in a study of Tregs in tolerant kidney transplant recipients. The length of the CDR3 is 12 residues. Trimming took 6 bases from V and 5 from J, leaving 10 bases between them. The germline V gene has CDR1 SNHLY and CDR2 FYNNEI. As for this clone: Its antigen is unknown.

Notes on the study in general: Nucleotide sequences could not be compared across some patients' samples due to primer changes.

TCRdb's table, derived via immunoSEQ multiplex PCR, lists solely in-frame clones and lacks some. The table has 60,000 to 75,000 clones, approximately 85% seen once. This clonotype was sampled from a human donor who received a combined kidney and bone marrow transplant. The genes are TRBV2 and TRBJ2-5; D gene uncertain. The specimen was Tregs from blood, collected before the transplant. CDR3 in amino acids: CASSAASETQYF. CDR3 in DNA: TGTGCCAGCAGCGCCGCGTCGGAGACCCAGTACTTC.